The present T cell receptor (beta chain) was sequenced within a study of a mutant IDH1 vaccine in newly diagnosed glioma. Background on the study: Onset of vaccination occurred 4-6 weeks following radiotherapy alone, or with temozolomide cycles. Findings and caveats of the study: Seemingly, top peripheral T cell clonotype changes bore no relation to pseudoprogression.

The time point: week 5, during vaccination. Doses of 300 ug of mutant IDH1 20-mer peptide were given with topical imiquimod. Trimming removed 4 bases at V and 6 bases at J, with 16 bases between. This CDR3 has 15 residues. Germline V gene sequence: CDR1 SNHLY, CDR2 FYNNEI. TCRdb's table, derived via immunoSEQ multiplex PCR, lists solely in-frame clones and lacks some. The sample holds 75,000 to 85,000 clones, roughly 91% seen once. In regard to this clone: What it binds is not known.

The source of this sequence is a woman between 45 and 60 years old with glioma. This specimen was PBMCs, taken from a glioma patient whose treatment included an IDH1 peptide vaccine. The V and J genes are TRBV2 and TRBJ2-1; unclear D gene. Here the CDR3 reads CASSGWALIGNEQFF. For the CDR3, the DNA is TGTGCCAGCAGTGGTTGGGCCTTAATCGGCAATGAGCAGTTCTTC.